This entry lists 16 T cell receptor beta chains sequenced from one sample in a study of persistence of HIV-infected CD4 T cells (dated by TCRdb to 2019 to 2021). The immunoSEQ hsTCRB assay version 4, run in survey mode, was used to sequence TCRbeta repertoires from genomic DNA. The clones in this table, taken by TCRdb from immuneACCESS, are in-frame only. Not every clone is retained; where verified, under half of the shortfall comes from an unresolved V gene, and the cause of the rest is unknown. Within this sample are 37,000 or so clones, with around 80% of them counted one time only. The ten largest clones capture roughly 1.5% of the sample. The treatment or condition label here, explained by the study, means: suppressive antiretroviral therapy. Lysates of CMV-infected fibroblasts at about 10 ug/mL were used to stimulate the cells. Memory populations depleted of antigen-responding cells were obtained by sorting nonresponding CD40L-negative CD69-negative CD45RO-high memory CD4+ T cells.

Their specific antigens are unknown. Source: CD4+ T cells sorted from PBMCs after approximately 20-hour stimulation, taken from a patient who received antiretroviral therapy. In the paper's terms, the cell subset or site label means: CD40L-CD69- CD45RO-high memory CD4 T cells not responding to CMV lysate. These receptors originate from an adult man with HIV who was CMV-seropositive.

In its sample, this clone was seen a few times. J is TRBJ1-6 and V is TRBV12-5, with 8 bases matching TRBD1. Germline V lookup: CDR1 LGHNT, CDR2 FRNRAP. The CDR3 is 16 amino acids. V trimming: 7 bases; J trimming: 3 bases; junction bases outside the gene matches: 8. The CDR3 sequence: CASAWGTGVYNSPLHF. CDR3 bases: TGTGCTAGTGCCTGGGGGACAGGTGTCTATAATTCACCCCTCCACTTT.

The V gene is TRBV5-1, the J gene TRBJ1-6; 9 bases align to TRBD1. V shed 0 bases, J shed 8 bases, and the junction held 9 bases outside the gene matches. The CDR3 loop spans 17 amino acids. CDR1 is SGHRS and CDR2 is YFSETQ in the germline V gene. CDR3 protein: CASSLAPTGGGYSPLHF. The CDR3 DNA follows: TGCGCCAGCAGCTTGGCCCCGACAGGGGGTGGTTATTCACCCCTCCACTTT. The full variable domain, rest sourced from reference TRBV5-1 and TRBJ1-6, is KAGVTQTPRYLIKTRGQQVTLSCSPISGHRSVSWYQQTPGQGLQFLFEYFSETQRNKGNFPGRFSGRQFSNSRSEMNVSTLELGDSALYLCASSLAPTGGGYSPLHFGNGTRLTVT.

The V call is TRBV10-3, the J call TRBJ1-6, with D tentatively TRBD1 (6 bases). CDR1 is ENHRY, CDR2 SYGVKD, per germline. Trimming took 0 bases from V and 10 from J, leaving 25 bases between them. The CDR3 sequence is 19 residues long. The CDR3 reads CAISESETGGRRKRSPLHF. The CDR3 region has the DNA TGTGCCATCAGTGAGTCTGAGACAGGAGGTCGGCGAAAACGGTCACCCCTCCACTTT.

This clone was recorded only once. CDR3 nucleotides: TGCAGTGCTAGTCGATCTAGCGGGAGATCCTACGAGCAGTACTTC. Residues: CSASRSSGRSYEQYF. This chain links TRBV20-1 with TRBJ2-7, with TRBD2 identical over 10 bases. V shed 3 bases and J 1 base; nucleotides not matched to a gene: 6. Germline loops: CDR1 DFQATT, CDR2 SNEGSKA (reference sequence). The CDR3 consists of 15 residues.

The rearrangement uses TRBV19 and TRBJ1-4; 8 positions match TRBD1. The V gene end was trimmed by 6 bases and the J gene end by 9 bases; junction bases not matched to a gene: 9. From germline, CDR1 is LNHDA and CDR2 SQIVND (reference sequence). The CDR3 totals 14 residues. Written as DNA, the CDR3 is TGTGCCAGTAGCAGGACAGGGCAAAGGAAAAAACTGTTTTTT. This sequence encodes CASSRTGQRKKLFF.

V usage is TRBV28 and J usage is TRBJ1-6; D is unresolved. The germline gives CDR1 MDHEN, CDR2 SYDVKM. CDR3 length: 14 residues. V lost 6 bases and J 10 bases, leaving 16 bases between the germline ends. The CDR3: CASREWEIGSPLHF. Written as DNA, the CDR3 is TGTGCCAGCAGGGAATGGGAGATTGGGTCACCCCTCCACTTT.

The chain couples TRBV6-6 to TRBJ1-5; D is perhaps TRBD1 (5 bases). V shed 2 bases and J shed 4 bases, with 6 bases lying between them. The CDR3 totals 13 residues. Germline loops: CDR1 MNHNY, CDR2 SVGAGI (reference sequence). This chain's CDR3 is CASSYQGNQPQHF. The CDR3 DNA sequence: TGTGCCAGCAGTTACCAGGGAAATCAGCCCCAGCATTTT.

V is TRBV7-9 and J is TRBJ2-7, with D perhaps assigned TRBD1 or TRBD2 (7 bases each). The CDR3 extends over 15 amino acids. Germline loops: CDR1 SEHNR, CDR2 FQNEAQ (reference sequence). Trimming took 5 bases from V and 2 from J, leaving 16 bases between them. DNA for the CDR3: TGTGCCAGCAGCCCCCGGGGGGACAGAGCCTACGAGCAGTACTTC. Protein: CASSPRGDRAYEQYF.

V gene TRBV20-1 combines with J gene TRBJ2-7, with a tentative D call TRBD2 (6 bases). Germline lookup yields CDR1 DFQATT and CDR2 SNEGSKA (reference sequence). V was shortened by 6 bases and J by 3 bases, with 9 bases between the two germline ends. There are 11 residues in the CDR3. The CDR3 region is CSAFGGYEQYF. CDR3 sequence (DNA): TGCAGTGCCTTCGGGGGCTACGAGCAGTACTTC.

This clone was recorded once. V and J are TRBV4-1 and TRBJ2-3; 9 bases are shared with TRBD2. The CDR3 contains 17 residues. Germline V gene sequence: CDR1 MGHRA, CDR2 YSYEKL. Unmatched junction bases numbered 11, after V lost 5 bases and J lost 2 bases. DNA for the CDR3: TGCGCCAGCAGCACTTTATTGGCTAGCGGGGCCACAGATACGCAGTATTTT. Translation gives CASSTLLASGATDTQYF.

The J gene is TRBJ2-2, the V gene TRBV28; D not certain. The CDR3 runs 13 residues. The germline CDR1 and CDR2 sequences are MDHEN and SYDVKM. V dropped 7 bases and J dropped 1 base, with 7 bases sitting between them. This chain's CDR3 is CASTTQNTGELFF. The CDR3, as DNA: TGTGCCAGCACGACACAGAACACCGGGGAGCTGTTTTTT. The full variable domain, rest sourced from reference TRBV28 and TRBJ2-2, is DVKVTQSSRYLVKRTGEKVFLECVQDMDHENMFWYRQDPGLGLRLIYFSYDVKMKEKGDIPEGYSVSREKKERFSLILESASTNQTSMYLCASTTQNTGELFFGEGSRLTVL.

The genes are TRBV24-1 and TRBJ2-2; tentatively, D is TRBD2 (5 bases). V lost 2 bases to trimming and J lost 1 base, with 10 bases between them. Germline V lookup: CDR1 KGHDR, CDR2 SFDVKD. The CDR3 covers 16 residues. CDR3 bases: TGTGCCACCAGTGATTATAGCGTAGGGAACACCGGGGAGCTGTTTTTT. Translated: CATSDYSVGNTGELFF.

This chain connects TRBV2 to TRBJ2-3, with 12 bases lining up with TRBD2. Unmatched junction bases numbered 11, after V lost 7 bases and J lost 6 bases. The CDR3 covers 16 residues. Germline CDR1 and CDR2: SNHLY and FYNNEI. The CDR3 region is CASTWTSGTKGDTQYF. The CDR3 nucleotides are TGTGCCAGCACCTGGACTAGCGGGACTAAGGGGGATACGCAGTATTTT.

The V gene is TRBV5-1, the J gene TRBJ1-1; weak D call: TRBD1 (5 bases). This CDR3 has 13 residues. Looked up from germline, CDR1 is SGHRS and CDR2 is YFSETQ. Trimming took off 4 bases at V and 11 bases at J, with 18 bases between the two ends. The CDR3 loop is CASSADPGTGAFF. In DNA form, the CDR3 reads TGCGCCAGCAGCGCAGACCCCGGGACTGGGGCTTTCTTT.

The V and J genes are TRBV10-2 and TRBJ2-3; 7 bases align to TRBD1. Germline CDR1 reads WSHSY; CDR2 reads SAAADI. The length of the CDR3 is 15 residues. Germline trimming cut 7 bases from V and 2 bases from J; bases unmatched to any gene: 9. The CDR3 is CASIPTGASTDTQYF. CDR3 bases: TGCGCCAGCATTCCCACAGGGGCGTCCACAGATACGCAGTATTTT.

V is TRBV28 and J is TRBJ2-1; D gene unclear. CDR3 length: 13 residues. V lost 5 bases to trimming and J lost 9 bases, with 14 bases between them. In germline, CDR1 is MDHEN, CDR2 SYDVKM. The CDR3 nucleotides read TGTGCCAGCAGTCTCCCCCCACCCAGTGAGCAGTTCTTC. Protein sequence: CASSLPPPSEQFF. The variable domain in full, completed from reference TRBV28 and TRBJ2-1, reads DVKVTQSSRYLVKRTGEKVFLECVQDMDHENMFWYRQDPGLGLRLIYFSYDVKMKEKGDIPEGYSVSREKKERFSLILESASTNQTSMYLCASSLPPPSEQFFGPGTRLTVL.